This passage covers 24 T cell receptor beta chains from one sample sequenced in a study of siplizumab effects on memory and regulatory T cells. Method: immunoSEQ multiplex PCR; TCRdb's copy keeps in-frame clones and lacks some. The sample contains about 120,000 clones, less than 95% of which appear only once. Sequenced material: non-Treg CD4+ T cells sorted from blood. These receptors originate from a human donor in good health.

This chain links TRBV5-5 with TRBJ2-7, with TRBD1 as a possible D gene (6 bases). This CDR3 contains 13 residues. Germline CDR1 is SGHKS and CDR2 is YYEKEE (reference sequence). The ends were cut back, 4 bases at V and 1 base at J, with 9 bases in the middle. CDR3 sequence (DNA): TGTGCCAGCAGCCCAACAGGGTCCTACGAGCAGTACTTC. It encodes CASSPTGSYEQYF.

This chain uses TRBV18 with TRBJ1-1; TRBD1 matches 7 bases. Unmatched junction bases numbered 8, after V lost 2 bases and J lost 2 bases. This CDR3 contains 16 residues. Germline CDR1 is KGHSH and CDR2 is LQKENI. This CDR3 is CASSPSLTGVNTEAFF. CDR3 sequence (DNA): TGTGCCAGCTCACCATCCCTCACAGGGGTTAACACTGAAGCTTTCTTT.

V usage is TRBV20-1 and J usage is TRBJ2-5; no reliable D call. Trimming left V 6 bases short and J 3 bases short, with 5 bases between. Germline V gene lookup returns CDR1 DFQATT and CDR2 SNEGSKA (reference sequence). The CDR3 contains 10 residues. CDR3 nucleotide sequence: TGCAGTGCCCTAGAAGAGACCCAGTACTTC. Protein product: CSALEETQYF.

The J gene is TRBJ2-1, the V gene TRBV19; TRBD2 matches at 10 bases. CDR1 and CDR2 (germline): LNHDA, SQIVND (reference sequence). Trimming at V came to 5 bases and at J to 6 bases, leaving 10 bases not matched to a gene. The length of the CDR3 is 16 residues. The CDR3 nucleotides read TGTGCCAGTAGTTTCTTAGCGGGGGGCCGGAGCAATGAGCAGTTCTTC. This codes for CASSFLAGGRSNEQFF.

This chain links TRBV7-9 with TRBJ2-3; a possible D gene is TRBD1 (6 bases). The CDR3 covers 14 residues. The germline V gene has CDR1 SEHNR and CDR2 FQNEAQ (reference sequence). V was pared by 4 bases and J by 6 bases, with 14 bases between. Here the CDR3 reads CASSSDSLGDTQYF. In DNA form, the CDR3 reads TGTGCCAGCAGCTCGGACAGTCTGGGGGATACGCAGTATTTT.

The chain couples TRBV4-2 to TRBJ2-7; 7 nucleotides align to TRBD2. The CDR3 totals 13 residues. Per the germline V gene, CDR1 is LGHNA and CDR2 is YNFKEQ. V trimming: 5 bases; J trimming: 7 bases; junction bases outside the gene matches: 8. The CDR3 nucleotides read TGTGCCAGCAGCGAAGGACTAGTCGGGGAGCAGTACTTC. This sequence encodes CASSEGLVGEQYF.

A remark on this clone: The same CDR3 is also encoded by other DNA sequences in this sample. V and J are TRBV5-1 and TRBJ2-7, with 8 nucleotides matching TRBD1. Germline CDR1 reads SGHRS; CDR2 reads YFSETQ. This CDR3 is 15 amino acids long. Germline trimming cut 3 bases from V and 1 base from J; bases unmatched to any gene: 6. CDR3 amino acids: CASSSGQGASYEQYF. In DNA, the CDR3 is TGCGCCAGCAGCTCCGGACAGGGAGCTTCCTACGAGCAGTACTTC.

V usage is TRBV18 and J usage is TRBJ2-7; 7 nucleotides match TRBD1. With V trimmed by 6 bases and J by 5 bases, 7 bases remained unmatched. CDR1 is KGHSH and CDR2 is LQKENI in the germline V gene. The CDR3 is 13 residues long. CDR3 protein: CASSGDREDEQYF. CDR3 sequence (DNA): TGTGCCAGCTCCGGGGACAGAGAGGACGAGCAGTACTTC. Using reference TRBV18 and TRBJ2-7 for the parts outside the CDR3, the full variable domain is NAGVMQNPRHLVRRRGQEARLRCSPMKGHSHVYWYRQLPEEGLKFMVYLQKENIIDESGMPKERFSAEFPKEGPSILRIQQVVRGDSAAYFCASSGDREDEQYFGPGTRLTVT.

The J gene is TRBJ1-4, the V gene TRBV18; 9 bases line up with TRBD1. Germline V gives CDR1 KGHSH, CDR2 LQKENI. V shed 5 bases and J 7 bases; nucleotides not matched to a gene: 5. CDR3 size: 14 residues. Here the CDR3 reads CASSLDRGSEKLFF. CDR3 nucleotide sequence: TGTGCCAGCTCATTGGACAGGGGTAGTGAAAAACTGTTTTTT.

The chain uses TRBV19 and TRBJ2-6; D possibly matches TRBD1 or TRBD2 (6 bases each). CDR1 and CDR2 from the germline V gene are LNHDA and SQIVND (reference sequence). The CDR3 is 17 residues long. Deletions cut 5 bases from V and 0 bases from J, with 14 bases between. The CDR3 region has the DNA TGTGCCAGTAGTCTTAGCGGAGGGGGCTCTGGGGCCAACGTCCTGACTTTC. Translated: CASSLSGGGSGANVLTF.

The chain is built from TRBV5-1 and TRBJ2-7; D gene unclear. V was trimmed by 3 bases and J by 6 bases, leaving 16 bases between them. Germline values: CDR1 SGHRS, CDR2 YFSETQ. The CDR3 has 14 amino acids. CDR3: CASSSGDPRFEQYF. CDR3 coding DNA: TGCGCCAGCAGCTCCGGAGACCCCCGTTTCGAGCAGTACTTC.

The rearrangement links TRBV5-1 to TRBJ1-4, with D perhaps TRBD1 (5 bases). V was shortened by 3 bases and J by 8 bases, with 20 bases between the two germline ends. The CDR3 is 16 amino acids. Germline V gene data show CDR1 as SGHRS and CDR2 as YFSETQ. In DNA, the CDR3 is TGCGCCAGCAGCTCGTTGGGGCTGGGGGAGGGAGAAAAACTGTTTTTT. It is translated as CASSSLGLGEGEKLFF. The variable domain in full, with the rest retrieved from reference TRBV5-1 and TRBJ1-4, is KAGVTQTPRYLIKTRGQQVTLSCSPISGHRSVSWYQQTPGQGLQFLFEYFSETQRNKGNFPGRFSGRQFSNSRSEMNVSTLELGDSALYLCASSSLGLGEGEKLFFGSGTQLSVL.

CDR3 region: CASSVGLAFTDTQYF. In nucleotides, the CDR3 is TGTGCCAGCAGCGTAGGGCTCGCTTTCACAGATACGCAGTATTTT. The chain is built from TRBV9 and TRBJ2-3; D unclear. V gave up 0 bases and J gave up 2 bases, with 10 bases separating them. Germline loops: CDR1 SGDLS, CDR2 YYNGEE. This CDR3 contains 15 residues.

Written as DNA, the CDR3 is TGTGCCAGCAGTCAACGCCCGGGGTCCACTGAAGCTTTCTTT. Encoded protein: CASSQRPGSTEAFF. V is TRBV5-6 and J is TRBJ1-1; D unresolved. In germline, CDR1 is SGHDT, CDR2 YYEEEE. Trimming took off 5 bases at V and 4 bases at J, with 15 bases between the two ends. The CDR3 has 14 amino acids.

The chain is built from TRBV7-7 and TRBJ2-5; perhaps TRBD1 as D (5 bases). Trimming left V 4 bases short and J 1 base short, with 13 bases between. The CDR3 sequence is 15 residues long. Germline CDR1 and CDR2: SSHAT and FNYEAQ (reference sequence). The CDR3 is CASSWNPGIQETQYF. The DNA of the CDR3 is TGTGCCAGCAGCTGGAATCCAGGGATCCAAGAGACCCAGTACTTC.

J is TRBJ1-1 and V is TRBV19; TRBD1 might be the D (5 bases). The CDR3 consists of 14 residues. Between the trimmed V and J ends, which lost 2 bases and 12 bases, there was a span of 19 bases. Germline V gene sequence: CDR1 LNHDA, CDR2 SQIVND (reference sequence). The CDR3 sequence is CASSILRVPRTTFF. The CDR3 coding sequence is TGTGCCAGTAGTATACTTAGGGTTCCCCGGACAACTTTCTTT.

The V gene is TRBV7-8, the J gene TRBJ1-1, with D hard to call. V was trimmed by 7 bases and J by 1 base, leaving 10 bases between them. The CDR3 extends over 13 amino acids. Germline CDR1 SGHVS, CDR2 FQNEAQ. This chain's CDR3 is CASTPLTNTEAFF. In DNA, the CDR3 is TGTGCCAGCACCCCCTTGACGAACACTGAAGCTTTCTTT.

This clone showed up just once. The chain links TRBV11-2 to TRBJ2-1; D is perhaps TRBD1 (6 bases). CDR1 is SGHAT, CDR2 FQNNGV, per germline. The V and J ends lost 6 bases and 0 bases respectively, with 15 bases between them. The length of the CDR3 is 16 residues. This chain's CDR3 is CASRPTRGVSYNEQFF. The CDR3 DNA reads TGTGCCAGCAGGCCGACCAGGGGCGTCTCCTACAATGAGCAGTTCTTC.

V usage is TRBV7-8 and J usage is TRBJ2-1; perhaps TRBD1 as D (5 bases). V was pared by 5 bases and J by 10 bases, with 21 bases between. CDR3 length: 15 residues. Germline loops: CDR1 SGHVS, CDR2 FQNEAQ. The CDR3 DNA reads TGTGCCAGCAGCCGCAGGGCACTCAATGAAAGGGAGCAGTTCTTC. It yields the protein CASSRRALNEREQFF.

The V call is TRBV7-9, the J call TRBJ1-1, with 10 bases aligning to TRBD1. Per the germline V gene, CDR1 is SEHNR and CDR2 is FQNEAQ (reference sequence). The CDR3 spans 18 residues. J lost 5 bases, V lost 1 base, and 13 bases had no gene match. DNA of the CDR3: TGTGCCAGCAGCTTAGTTCCCCGGGACAGGGGAAAGAATACTGAAGCTTTCTTT. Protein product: CASSLVPRDRGKNTEAFF.

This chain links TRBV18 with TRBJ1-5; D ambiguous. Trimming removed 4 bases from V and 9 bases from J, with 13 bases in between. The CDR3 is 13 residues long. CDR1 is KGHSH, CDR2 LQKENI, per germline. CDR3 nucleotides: TGTGCCAGCTCACTTGGGTCGCCTCCGCCCCAGCATTTT. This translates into CASSLGSPPPQHF.

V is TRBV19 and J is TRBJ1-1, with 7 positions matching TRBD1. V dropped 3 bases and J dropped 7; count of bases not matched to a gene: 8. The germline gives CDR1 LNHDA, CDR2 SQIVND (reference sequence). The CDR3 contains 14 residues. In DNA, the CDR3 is TGTGCCAGTAGTATTAGGGGGCGCAGGAGTGAAGCTTTCTTT. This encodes CASSIRGRRSEAFF.

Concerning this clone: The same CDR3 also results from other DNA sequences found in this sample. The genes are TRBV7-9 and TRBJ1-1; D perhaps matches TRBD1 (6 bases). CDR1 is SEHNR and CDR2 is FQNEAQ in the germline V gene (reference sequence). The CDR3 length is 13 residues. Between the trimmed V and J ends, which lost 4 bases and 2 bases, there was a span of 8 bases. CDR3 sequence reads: CASSSQGNTEAFF. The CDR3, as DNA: TGTGCCAGCAGCTCACAGGGAAACACTGAAGCTTTCTTT.

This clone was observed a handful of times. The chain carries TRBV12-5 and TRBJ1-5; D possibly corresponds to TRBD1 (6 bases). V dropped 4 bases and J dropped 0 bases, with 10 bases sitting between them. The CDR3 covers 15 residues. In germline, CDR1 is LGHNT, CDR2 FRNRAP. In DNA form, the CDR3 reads TGTGCTAGTGGTTGGAAGGACAGTAGCAATCAGCCCCAGCATTTT. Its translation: CASGWKDSSNQPQHF.